This is a list of T cell receptor beta chains from one sample in a study of blood T cell repertoires in COVID-19. The protocol was immunoSEQ multiplex PCR, while the TCRdb copy is restricted to in-frame clones and leaves out a portion. The data contain about 150,000 clones, about 82% of them singletons. Sequencing input: PBMCs or T cells enriched from blood (not recorded which). Receptor source: a woman in her thirties or forties who had recovered from COVID-19. Each CDR3 is given with its conserved first and last residue. The order of the fields is V gene, CDR3 length, J gene, CDR3 protein.

v_call: TRBV7-9
cdr3_length: 13
j_call: TRBJ2-2
cdr3_aa: CASSLYTNGELFF

v_call: TRBV5-6
cdr3_length: 17
j_call: TRBJ2-2
cdr3_aa: CASSLEWGQGNTGELFF

v_call: TRBV19
cdr3_length: 14
j_call: TRBJ1-5
cdr3_aa: CASSPGQGVQPQHF

v_call: TRBV6-5
cdr3_length: 13
j_call: TRBJ1-2
cdr3_aa: CASKPGINYGYTF

v_call: TRBV7-8
cdr3_length: 19
j_call: TRBJ2-1
cdr3_aa: CASSLALSGTSGSSYEQFF

v_call: TRBV7-9
cdr3_length: 13
j_call: TRBJ2-5
cdr3_aa: CASSLLLTETQYF

v_call: TRBV6-1
cdr3_length: 16
j_call: TRBJ2-1
cdr3_aa: CASSDALEQGLSEQFF

v_call: TRBV11-2
cdr3_length: 14
j_call: TRBJ1-2
cdr3_aa: CASSSGQTYDGYTF

v_call: TRBV21-1
cdr3_length: 16
j_call: TRBJ2-3
cdr3_aa: CASSDPVAGTEDTQYF

v_call: TRBV19
cdr3_length: 12
j_call: TRBJ2-1
cdr3_aa: CASSQGRPEQFF

v_call: TRBV12-3/TRBV12-4
cdr3_length: 12
j_call: TRBJ2-1
cdr3_aa: CASSLPGNEQFF

v_call: TRBV2
cdr3_length: 15
j_call: TRBJ2-1
cdr3_aa: CASSDQDSLYNEQFF

v_call: TRBV3-1/TRBV3-2
cdr3_length: 13
j_call: TRBJ2-2
cdr3_aa: CASSQESRGELFF

v_call: TRBV4-1
cdr3_length: 17
j_call: TRBJ2-3
cdr3_aa: CASSQAISGTGPDTQYF

v_call: TRBV6-5
cdr3_length: 12
j_call: TRBJ1-2
cdr3_aa: CASRQINYGYTF

v_call: TRBV4-1
cdr3_length: 17
j_call: TRBJ2-3
cdr3_aa: CASTQWASGSSADTQYF

v_call: TRBV2
cdr3_length: 15
j_call: TRBJ1-5
cdr3_aa: CASSEVAVYNQPQHF

v_call: TRBV7-2
cdr3_length: 15
j_call: TRBJ1-2
cdr3_aa: CASTIEAGDMYGYTF

v_call: TRBV27
cdr3_length: 14
j_call: TRBJ1-1
cdr3_aa: CASSHIPGNTEAFF

v_call: TRBV7-8
cdr3_length: 15
j_call: TRBJ1-4
cdr3_aa: CASSAPGGGDEKLFF

v_call: TRBV5-8
cdr3_length: 14
j_call: TRBJ2-1
cdr3_aa: CASSLGVSRDEQFF

v_call: TRBV19
cdr3_length: 13
j_call: TRBJ2-5
cdr3_aa: CASRTRGGETQYF

v_call: TRBV7-9
cdr3_length: 12
j_call: TRBJ2-1
cdr3_aa: CASSIQEIEQFF

v_call: TRBV19
cdr3_length: 15
j_call: TRBJ1-5
cdr3_aa: CASSIDSRGDQPQHF

v_call: TRBV5-5
cdr3_length: 15
j_call: TRBJ2-5
cdr3_aa: CASSRGGGLQETQYF

v_call: TRBV19
cdr3_length: 15
j_call: TRBJ1-1
cdr3_aa: CASSPSLGASMAAFF

v_call: TRBV7-7
cdr3_length: 18
j_call: TRBJ2-1
cdr3_aa: CASSLRLTSGGAYNEQFF

v_call: TRBV7-9
cdr3_length: 15
j_call: TRBJ1-3
cdr3_aa: CASSGLHSSGNTIYF

v_call: TRBV4-1
cdr3_length: 16
j_call: TRBJ1-1
cdr3_aa: CASSPPRQGTNTEAFF

v_call: TRBV14
cdr3_length: 15
j_call: TRBJ2-1
cdr3_aa: CASGDSGTSTNEQFF

v_call: TRBV29-1
cdr3_length: 14
j_call: TRBJ2-7
cdr3_aa: CSVARDPQVYEQYF

v_call: TRBV12-3/TRBV12-4
cdr3_length: 13
j_call: TRBJ1-5
cdr3_aa: CASSPDSNQPQHF

v_call: TRBV3-1/TRBV3-2
cdr3_length: 15
j_call: TRBJ2-2
cdr3_aa: CASSHQRGGAGELFF

v_call: TRBV5-5
cdr3_length: 16
j_call: TRBJ2-7
cdr3_aa: CASSLHPSGSSYEQYF

v_call: TRBV5-1
cdr3_length: 17
j_call: TRBJ2-1
cdr3_aa: CASSLDADRELLGEQFF

v_call: TRBV4-1
cdr3_length: 15
j_call: TRBJ2-2
cdr3_aa: CASSQDRGFNGELFF

v_call: TRBV18
cdr3_length: 16
j_call: TRBJ1-2
cdr3_aa: CASSPSGGELNYGYTF

v_call: TRBV29-1
cdr3_length: 15
j_call: TRBJ2-5
cdr3_aa: CSVVTGGPFQETQYF

v_call: TRBV27
cdr3_length: 11
j_call: TRBJ2-7
cdr3_aa: CASSLAGEQYF

v_call: TRBV2
cdr3_length: 15
j_call: TRBJ1-1
cdr3_aa: CASSGVGSRGTEAFF

v_call: TRBV5-3
cdr3_length: 16
j_call: TRBJ1-5
cdr3_aa: CARSCLKGAINQPQHF

v_call: TRBV4-1
cdr3_length: 15
j_call: TRBJ1-4
cdr3_aa: CASSQDEQLNEKLFF

v_call: TRBV9
cdr3_length: 15
j_call: TRBJ1-5
cdr3_aa: CASSVRGDGDQPQHF

v_call: TRBV18
cdr3_length: 18
j_call: TRBJ2-7
cdr3_aa: CASSPQVAGQGSSYEQYF

v_call: TRBV29-1
cdr3_length: 13
j_call: TRBJ2-7
cdr3_aa: CSVEGQGQYEQYF

v_call: TRBV5-1
cdr3_length: 13
j_call: TRBJ2-7
cdr3_aa: CASMLSGTYEQYF

v_call: TRBV10-3
cdr3_length: 15
j_call: TRBJ2-3
cdr3_aa: CAISASSGSTDTQYF

v_call: TRBV19
cdr3_length: 15
j_call: TRBJ2-1
cdr3_aa: CASSTGLGIYNEQFF

v_call: TRBV3-1/TRBV3-2
cdr3_length: 18
j_call: TRBJ1-1
cdr3_aa: CASSQDSPGRPLGTEAFF

v_call: TRBV5-1
cdr3_length: 15
j_call: TRBJ2-3
cdr3_aa: CASSLARVAGDTQYF

v_call: TRBV9
cdr3_length: 14
j_call: TRBJ2-2
cdr3_aa: CASMRGANTGELFF

v_call: TRBV14
cdr3_length: 14
j_call: TRBJ1-2
cdr3_aa: CASSRDRGLYGYTF

v_call: TRBV9
cdr3_length: 15
j_call: TRBJ2-5
cdr3_aa: CASSVDSGGQETQYF

v_call: TRBV4-1
cdr3_length: 12
j_call: TRBJ2-1
cdr3_aa: CASSQDRLGQFF

v_call: TRBV3-1/TRBV3-2
cdr3_length: 16
j_call: TRBJ2-1
cdr3_aa: CASSPRASGSNNEQFF

v_call: TRBV29-1
cdr3_length: 13
j_call: TRBJ1-1
cdr3_aa: CSVKEGQTTEAFF

v_call: TRBV11-2
cdr3_length: 16
j_call: TRBJ1-2
cdr3_aa: CASSLGGTGDNYGYTF